Listed below are T cell receptor beta chains from one sample, sequenced in a study of blood T cell repertoires in COVID-19. The method was immunoSEQ multiplex PCR; TCRdb's version includes in-frame clones alone and lacks a portion of them. The sample consists of around 300,000 clones, 75% to 95% of them appearing once. Specimen: peripheral blood. All receptors come from a woman under 40 with COVID-19, enrolled during active disease. CDR3s include the opening cysteine and the closing phenylalanine or tryptophan. Fields, in order: V gene, J gene, D gene, clone size, CDR3 protein, CDR3 DNA. A D gene is named only where the DNA matches it firmly. A row's size may be missing; if present it is once, few, many or a size class.

>TRBV5-1|TRBJ2-3|NA|NA
CASSLSRAGTRDTQYF
TGCGCCAGCAGCCTCAGCCGAGCCGGGACTCGAGATACGCAGTATTTT
>TRBV2|TRBJ2-3|NA|NA
CASRRRESTDTQYF
TGTGCCAGCAGACGCCGGGAAAGCACAGATACGCAGTATTTT
>TRBV5-5|TRBJ1-1|NA|NA
CASSLDLQSNTEAFF
TGTGCCAGCAGCTTGGATCTACAGTCGAACACTGAAGCTTTCTTT
>TRBV24-1|TRBJ1-5|TRBD1|NA
CATVMTGNGNQPQHF
TGTGCCACCGTAATGACAGGGAATGGGAATCAGCCCCAGCATTTT
>TRBV5-6|TRBJ1-1|NA|NA
CASSLGSLNTEAFF
TGTGCCAGCAGCTTGGGGTCCCTAAACACTGAAGCTTTCTTT
>TRBV19|TRBJ1-1|TRBD1|NA
CASSMGPGGASGTEAFF
TGTGCCAGTAGTATGGGTCCAGGGGGCGCGTCGGGGACTGAAGCTTTCTTT
>TRBV5-4|TRBJ2-5|NA|few
CASSSTGRQETQYF
TGTGCCAGCAGCTCCACAGGGAGACAAGAGACCCAGTACTTC
>TRBV18|TRBJ2-5|NA|NA
CASSSGGMETQYF
TGTGCCAGCTCTTCCGGGGGTATGGAGACCCAGTACTTC
>TRBV5-1|TRBJ1-2|TRBD1|NA
CASSLAAGQGNYGYTF
TGCGCCAGCAGCTTGGCCGCGGGACAGGGCAACTATGGCTACACCTTC
>TRBV10-3|TRBJ1-3|NA|NA
CAISEASGYGNTIYF
TGTGCCATCAGTGAGGCCTCAGGGTACGGAAACACCATATATTTT
>TRBV10-3|TRBJ2-7|TRBD1|NA
CAISEPGTANSYEQYF
TGTGCCATCAGTGAGCCCGGGACAGCGAACTCCTACGAGCAGTACTTC
>TRBV5-1|TRBJ2-7|NA|NA
CASSLRYFAYEQYF
TGCGCCAGCAGCTTGAGATACTTCGCCTACGAGCAGTACTTC
>TRBV6-5|TRBJ2-7|NA|NA
CASSLLPAGGEQYF
TGTGCCAGCAGTTTACTTCCTGCCGGCGGCGAGCAGTACTTC
>TRBV5-4|TRBJ1-2|TRBD1|NA
CASSRTGDNYGYTF
TGTGCCAGCAGCCGGACAGGGGATAACTATGGCTACACCTTC
>TRBV11-1|TRBJ1-2|NA|NA
CASSHLGSGYGYTF
TGTGCCAGCAGCCACTTGGGCTCAGGCTATGGCTACACCTTC
>TRBV10-1|TRBJ1-3|NA|NA
CASSDSPGNTIYF
TGCGCCAGCAGTGATAGTCCTGGAAACACCATATATTTT
>TRBV19|TRBJ2-4|NA|NA
CASGVTLAKNIQYF
TGTGCCAGTGGTGTTACTCTAGCCAAAAACATTCAGTACTTC
>TRBV13|TRBJ2-7|TRBD1|NA
CASSFYTGQGVYEQYF
TGTGCCAGCAGCTTTTATACCGGACAGGGCGTCTACGAGCAGTACTTC
>TRBV7-8|TRBJ2-2|NA|NA
CASSLGHNTGELFF
TGTGCCAGCAGCTTAGGGCACAACACCGGGGAGCTGTTTTTT
>TRBV14|TRBJ1-1|NA|NA
CASSPTGTTEAFF
TGTGCCAGCAGCCCCACAGGGACCACTGAAGCTTTCTTT
>TRBV2|TRBJ1-5|NA|NA
CASSEIGNQPQHF
TGTGCCAGCAGTGAAATAGGCAATCAGCCCCAGCATTTT
>TRBV25-1|TRBJ2-5|NA|once
CASSGGLAGETQYF
TGTGCCAGCAGTGGGGGACTCGCCGGGGAGACCCAGTACTTC
>TRBV27|TRBJ1-5|TRBD1|NA
CASSPLPGQGIQPQHF
TGTGCCAGCAGTCCACTTCCGGGACAGGGGATTCAGCCCCAGCATTTT
>TRBV7-9|TRBJ1-2|NA|NA
CASRPDSMLGYTF
TGTGCCAGCAGACCGGACAGCATGCTTGGCTACACCTTC
>TRBV20-1|TRBJ2-7|TRBD1|few
CSARQGREQYF
TGCAGTGCTCGACAGGGTAGGGAGCAGTACTTC
>TRBV28|TRBJ1-2|NA|NA
CASSLVVLGNYGYTF
TGTGCCAGCAGTTTGGTGGTGCTAGGTAACTATGGCTACACCTTC
>TRBV9|TRBJ2-1|NA|NA
CASSVGNSRFSYNEQFF
TGTGCCAGCAGCGTAGGAAATAGTAGATTCTCCTACAATGAGCAGTTCTTC
>TRBV6-4|TRBJ2-3|TRBD2|NA
CASSDRAGATDTQYF
TGTGCCAGCAGTGACAGGGCGGGAGCCACAGATACGCAGTATTTT
>TRBV19|TRBJ1-6|NA|NA
CASRSGTRDSPLHF
TGTGCCAGTAGATCCGGGACAAGGGATTCACCCCTCCACTTT
>TRBV7-3|TRBJ2-7|NA|once
CASSLPSGLAYEQYF
TGTGCCAGCAGCTTACCGAGCGGTCTCGCCTACGAGCAGTACTTC